This TCR beta chain was identified in a study of blood T cell repertoires in COVID-19. About the study: COVID-19 samples collected from the United States, Italy and Spain covered acute and convalescent phases.

In germline, CDR1 is MNHNS, CDR2 SASEGT. The trim removed 3 bases at V and 6 bases at J, leaving 7 bases unmatched. CDR3 size: 15 residues. Produced via immunoSEQ multiplex PCR; TCRdb's table is partial and in-frame only. The sample yields 190,000 or so clones, about 82% seen once. Sequencing used PBMCs or T cells enriched from blood (not recorded which). The chain uses TRBV6-1 and TRBJ2-1, with TRBD1 matching 8 bases. The TCR comes from a woman aged 25 to 39 who had recovered from COVID-19. In nucleotides, the CDR3 is TGTGCCAGCAGTGACGTCGGCAGGGGGCTCAATGAGCAGTTCTTC. Translation gives CASSDVGRGLNEQFF.